Following are 4 T cell receptor beta chains from one sample sequenced in a study of blood T cell repertoires in COVID-19. Assay: immunoSEQ multiplex PCR; the TCRdb copy retains only in-frame clones and omits some. The sample shows under 20,000 clones, roughly nine tenths of them seen only once. The sequenced sample consisted of peripheral blood. The receptors originated from a man between 60 and 70 years old with active COVID-19.

The V call is TRBV5-6, the J call TRBJ2-3; TRBD2 matches 7 bases. The CDR3 contains 14 residues. The V gene's germline CDR1 is SGHDT and CDR2 YYEEEE. Trimming at V came to 1 base and at J to 1 base, leaving 0 bases not matched to a gene. CDR3 nucleotide sequence: TGTGCCAGCAGCTTGACTAGCGGCACAGATACGCAGTATTTT. Its translation is CASSLTSGTDTQYF.

This chain joins TRBV11-3 and TRBJ2-2; D remains ambiguous. CDR1 and CDR2 (germline): SGHNT, YENEEA. V was trimmed by 1 base and J by 6 bases, leaving 9 bases between them. This CDR3 region has 14 residues. The CDR3 loop reads CASSLGSFSGELFF. CDR3 bases: TGTGCCAGCAGCTTAGGTAGCTTCTCCGGGGAGCTGTTTTTT.

The chain carries TRBV19 and TRBJ2-5; 10 bases agree with TRBD2. Germline loops: CDR1 LNHDA, CDR2 SQIVND (reference sequence). CDR3 length: 15 amino acids. V trimming: 4 bases; J trimming: 5 bases; junction bases outside the gene matches: 7. CDR3 loop: CASSTSGGASETQYF. Written as DNA, the CDR3 is TGTGCCAGTAGTACCAGCGGGGGGGCTAGTGAGACCCAGTACTTC.

The chain recombines TRBV3-1 (or the pseudogene TRBV3-2) with TRBJ2-2; 8 positions match TRBD2. This CDR3 is built from 15 residues. Trimming cost V 3 bases and J 6 bases; bases outside gene matches: 6. Germline V gene lookup returns CDR1 LGHDT and CDR2 YNNKEL (reference sequence). CDR3 amino acids: CASSQDGRAAGELFF. CDR3 DNA: TGTGCCAGCAGCCAGGACGGGAGGGCCGCCGGGGAGCTGTTTTTT.